Given below is one T cell receptor (beta chain) in context. This clone was found once. Its antigen is currently not known. There are no base qualities to consult, and no much larger clone falls within one base. At one collaborating source in Seattle, patients were enrolled during active infection and were followed longitudinally through the course of disease. The collaborating institutions used their own protocols to collect whole blood in K2EDTA tubes. For TCRbeta analysis, collaborators shipped samples in one of three forms: frozen whole blood, isolated PBMCs, or DNA extracted from either of those sample types. The immunoSEQ Assay, a bias-controlled multiplex PCR, was used to amplify TCRbeta CDR3 regions from genomic DNA. In the paper's pipeline: The number of nucleated cells in each sample was estimated from the amplification of reference gene primers within the assay. To quantify the absolute abundance of each unique TCRbeta CDR3 rearrangement, sequence reads were collapsed and filtered. Productive Simpson clonality was computed per sample as the square root of Simpson's diversity index over productive rearrangements. The clones in this table, taken by TCRdb from immuneACCESS, are in-frame only. Not every clone is retained; where verified, under half of the shortfall comes from an unresolved V gene, and the cause of the rest is unknown. That table is the source of V, J and clone size, and D and trimming were worked out from the DNA. This sample is represented by approximately 97,000 clones; about nine tenths of them were singletons. Of the sample, roughly 5.2% falls within the top ten clones.

The source of the sample is a study of blood T cell repertoires in COVID-19 (dated by TCRdb to 2019 to 2021). A note on the overall study: The collaborator samples originated in the United States, Italy and Spain and spanned the acute and convalescent phases of COVID-19. The prospective study material was composed of cDNA or gDNA derived from T cells, B-cell-depleted T cells, or PBMCs. Deeply sampled blood TCRbeta repertoires from subjects exposed to, actively infected with, or recovered from COVID-19 were included in the dataset. A freely available public database, intended as a resource for researchers studying the immune response to SARS-CoV-2, is where the repertoires were released. Samples were obtained from the ongoing ImmuneRACE study (first 160 participants) and from some 1,300 subjects provided by 6 global collaborators. Nearly every sample came with metadata listing a de-identified subject ID, COVID-19 status, age in years and sex. HLA class I and class II types, where available, came from metadata supplied by the sample provider rather than from assay-based typing.

The study at large found these results: The quantity of clinical and demographic metadata differed by source and by participant and was supplied without curation.

As encoded in the germline V gene, CDR1 is KGHSH while CDR2 is LQKENI. The junction shows trimming of 1 base on V and 1 base on J, and the gene matches do not reach 8 bases of it. There are 19 amino acids in the CDR3, from cysteine to phenylalanine inclusive. Here the CDR3 DNA is all that survives: 57 bases in frame from base 1. The chain is encoded by TRBV18 joined to TRBJ2-1; 12 bases in the junction line up with TRBD2. The receptor was derived from a woman between 45 and 65 years old with COVID-19, enrolled during active disease. The sequenced sample consisted of peripheral blood. In nucleotide form, the sequence is TGTGCCAGCTCACCACTGCTAGCGGGGGGGCGAAGGTCCTACAATGAGCAGTTCTTC. Translated, this is CASSPLLAGGRRSYNEQFF.